This TCR beta chain was identified in a study of blood T cell repertoires in COVID-19. Study at large: Sites in the United States, Italy and Spain provided acute and convalescent COVID-19 samples. PBMCs, B-cell-depleted T cells, or T cells provided the cDNA or gDNA that made up the material.

In the original processing: For nucleated cells, counts were estimated from reference gene primer amplification. Data came from immunoSEQ multiplex PCR; TCRdb stores just in-frame clones and leaves some out. That table gives V, J and clone size, and the DNA gave D and trimming. The sample holds about 190,000 clones; 90% are singletons and the top ten take about 0.58%. Germline V CDR1 and CDR2: MNHEY, SVGAGI. Trimming left V 8 bases short and J 2 bases short, with 13 bases between. This CDR3 has 14 residues. Material for sequencing was peripheral blood. This chain uses TRBV6-5 with TRBJ1-5; perhaps TRBD1 as D (6 bases). This receptor was obtained from a man in his forties or fifties with acute or convalescent COVID-19. The CDR3 region is CASSVGAGNQPQHF. CDR3 in DNA: TGTGCCAGCTCTGTGGGGGCTGGCAATCAGCCCCAGCATTTT.